This T cell receptor beta chain was sequenced in a study of T cell responses to AZD1222 COVID-19 vaccine. The CDR3 spans 16 residues. The germline CDR1 and CDR2 sequences are MGHRA and YSYEKL. The trim removed 0 bases at V and 4 bases at J, leaving 5 bases unmatched. With regard to this clone: Its antigen is currently unknown.

The assay was immunoSEQ multiplex PCR, and TCRdb's table has in-frame clones only and misses some. The repertoire holds roughly 120,000 clones, around 89% seen once, with about 7.4% in the top ten. The study's findings and limits: CD4 TCRs linked to vaccination spanned spike, dominating at 160-218 and 743-854. Donors were mostly white British, more females; clonal diversity possibly underestimated.

The specimen comprised peripheral blood, sampled 28 days after the second AZD1222 dose. The chain links TRBV4-1 to TRBJ2-3; 9 bases line up with TRBD2. This receptor was taken from an adult who received the AZD1222 COVID-19 vaccine. CDR3 amino acids: CASSQDLAGGADTQYF. CDR3 sequence (DNA): TGCGCCAGCAGCCAAGATCTTGCGGGAGGGGCAGATACGCAGTATTTT.